This T cell receptor (beta chain) was retrieved from a study of cytomegalovirus exposure and HLA in healthy donors. The protocol was immunoSEQ multiplex PCR, while the TCRdb copy is restricted to in-frame clones and leaves out a portion. The sample has approximately 220,000 clones; roughly 89% are singletons. This clone was seen only a few times. Trimming at V came to 6 bases and at J to 6 bases, leaving 8 bases not matched to a gene. Germline CDR1 reads MNHEY; CDR2 reads SVGAGI. The CDR3 covers 14 residues. The study drew the donors from its approximately 130-subject validation cohort, separate from the roughly 700-subject first cohort.

The chain couples TRBV6-5 to TRBJ2-7, with 10 bases fitting TRBD1. This sequence originates from a man younger than 35 in good health and CMV-seronegative. Sequencing was carried out using PBMCs. CDR3 bases: TGTGCCAGCAGAACGGGACAGGGGAAGGTCGAGCAGTACTTC. This sequence encodes CASRTGQGKVEQYF.